These 3 T cell receptor beta chains were sequenced from one sample in a study of CD8+CD57+ T cells in acquired aplastic anemia (dated by TCRdb to about 2018). Sequencing used an Illumina HiSeq 2000. Genomic DNA was used as template for profiling of TCR beta VDJ combinations and CDR3 sequences. TCRdb handled the public reads itself, with Q25 trimming in fastp and clone calling in MiXCR, and kept productive beta chains. Here each entry gathers all rows of one CDR3 protein and keeps the most common genes and DNA. The sample table lists hundreds of thousands of distinct CDR3 sequences, more than 45% of them with a count of one. Of the sample, 7.8% falls within the top ten clones. The patients picked for sequencing were ones in whom flow cytometry had shown an expansion of CD8+CD57+ cells. Sequencing was carried out using sorted CD4+, CD8+, or CD8+CD57+ T cells (not recorded which) from PBMCs. These receptor sequences come from a human donor with aplastic anemia.

At least ten counts were recorded for this clonotype. The rearrangement uses TRBV28 and TRBJ2-7; tentatively, D is TRBD1 (6 bases). The CDR3 sequence is 14 residues long. The germline V gene encodes CDR1 MDHEN and CDR2 SYDVKM. Trimming stripped 9 bases from V and 1 base from J, with 16 bases between. The CDR3 loop is CASKGPGTSYEQYF. DNA of the CDR3: TGTGCCAGTAAGGGCCCGGGGACATCCTACGAGCAGTACTTC.

The table lists this clonotype with a few counts. The V call is TRBV20-1, the J call TRBJ2-1, with 9 nucleotides matching TRBD2. The germline V gene encodes CDR1 DFQATT and CDR2 SNEGSKA (reference sequence). The CDR3 is 16 residues long. Trimming at V came to 0 bases and at J to 6 bases, leaving 9 bases not matched to a gene. The CDR3 DNA reads as TGCAGTGCTAGAGATAAATGGAGCGGGAGGACCAATGAGCAGTTCTTC. Translation: CSARDKWSGRTNEQFF.

The chain has TRBV10-2 and TRBJ1-1, with D possibly TRBD1 on 5 matching bases. V dropped 3 bases and J dropped 0 bases, with 14 bases sitting between them. The CDR3 totals 16 residues. Germline CDR1 WSHSY, CDR2 SAAADI. This CDR3 is CASSDRVIGMNTEAFF. CDR3 sequence (DNA): TGCGCCAGCAGTGACAGGGTCATTGGGATGAACACTGAAGCTTTCTTT.